The 18 T cell receptor beta chains in this list originate from one sample, sequenced in a study of T cell changes during pregnancy in multiple sclerosis (dated 2019 in TCRdb). Library preparation employed the immunoSEQ multiplex PCR assay. TCRdb took this table from immuneACCESS and kept in-frame rearrangements with V and J called. Such tables lack part of the clones; where checked against another copy, unresolved V genes explain under half of the gap, and the rest is unexplained. The sample data list more than 70,000 clones, and approximately 92% of these were observed just once. The top ten clones comprise 2.3% of the sample. The sample here was peripheral blood, taken before pregnancy. The receptors stem from a female donor with multiple sclerosis, enrolled in a pregnancy study.

The chain couples TRBV4-1 to TRBJ2-7; D unresolved. V lost 4 bases to trimming and J lost 7 bases, with 14 bases between them. The V gene's germline CDR1 is MGHRA and CDR2 YSYEKL. The CDR3 loop spans 13 amino acids. CDR3 in DNA: TGCGCCAGCAGCCTAACTGGAACGCGGGAGCAGTACTTC. This codes for CASSLTGTREQYF.

The V and J genes are TRBV19 and TRBJ2-5; weak D call: TRBD2 (6 bases). From germline, CDR1 is LNHDA and CDR2 SQIVND (reference sequence). The CDR3 has 15 amino acids. V lost 3 bases to trimming and J lost 4 bases, with 15 bases between them. CDR3 loop: CASSILRGSTETQYF. CDR3 in DNA: TGTGCCAGTAGTATTCTGCGGGGATCTACAGAGACCCAGTACTTC.

This chain links TRBV7-6 with TRBJ2-3; TRBD2 aligns across 9 bases. V trimming: 5 bases; J trimming: 1 base; junction bases outside the gene matches: 4. CDR3 length equals 15 residues. In germline, CDR1 is SGHVS, CDR2 FNYEAQ. This CDR3 is CASSQRTSGTDTQYF. The DNA for the CDR3 is TGTGCCAGCAGCCAAAGGACTAGCGGCACAGATACGCAGTATTTT.

The V gene is TRBV5-1, the J gene TRBJ1-1, with D maybe TRBD1 (5 bases). V was clipped by 7 bases and J by 8 bases, with 12 bases between them. This CDR3 is built from 11 residues. From germline, CDR1 is SGHRS and CDR2 YFSETQ. CDR3 nucleotide sequence: TGCGCCAGCCGGGAGGGGTCAGAAGCTTTCTTT. The encoded protein is CASREGSEAFF.

The genes are TRBV6-5 and TRBJ2-1; 9 bases align to TRBD1. Germline assignment: CDR1 MNHEY and CDR2 SVGAGI. V shed 4 bases, J shed 7 bases, and the junction held 5 bases outside the gene matches. The CDR3 contains 14 residues. This CDR3 reads CASSFDRGSNEQFF. Written as DNA, the CDR3 is TGTGCCAGCAGTTTCGACAGGGGGTCAAATGAGCAGTTCTTC.

The rearrangement uses TRBV6-5 and TRBJ1-6, with TRBD1 matching 7 bases. Germline CDR1 MNHEY, CDR2 SVGAGI. The CDR3 runs to 14 residues. The V segment lost 3 bases and the J segment 7 bases; nucleotides outside the gene matches: 3. CDR3 sequence (DNA): TGTGCCAGCAGTTATTTACAGGGGAATTCACCCCTCCACTTT. Translation gives CASSYLQGNSPLHF.

J is TRBJ1-1 and V is TRBV23-1, with D perhaps matching TRBD1 (6 bases). TRBV23-1 is an ORF; its function is uncertain. V dropped 2 bases and J dropped 1 base, with 17 bases sitting between them. The CDR3 consists of 17 residues. CDR3 region: CASSQGPEQGKNTEAFF. DNA of the CDR3: TGCGCCAGCAGTCAAGGCCCCGAACAGGGCAAGAACACTGAAGCTTTCTTT.

The gene calls are TRBV11-2 and TRBJ2-2, with a weak D call TRBD1 (5 bases). Between the trimmed V and J ends, which lost 5 bases and 0 bases, there was a span of 10 bases. Germline CDR1 SGHAT, CDR2 FQNNGV. This CDR3 has 15 amino acids. CDR3 sequence: CASSVGLSNTGELFF. The CDR3 DNA is TGTGCCAGCAGCGTGGGGCTTTCGAACACCGGGGAGCTGTTTTTT.

The J gene is TRBJ1-2, the V gene TRBV19; a weak D match, TRBD1 (6 bases). The CDR3 extends over 14 amino acids. V lost 6 bases to trimming and J lost 4 bases, with 15 bases between them. The germline V gene has CDR1 LNHDA and CDR2 SQIVND (reference sequence). Here the CDR3 reads CASRNTGLSYGYTF. In nucleotides, the CDR3 is TGTGCCAGTAGGAATACAGGGTTATCCTATGGCTACACCTTC. Supplemented by reference TRBV19 and TRBJ1-2, the full variable domain reads DGGITQSPKYLFRKEGQNVTLSCEQNLNHDAMYWYRQDPGQGLRLIYYSQIVNDFQKGDIAEGYSVSREKKESFPLTVTSAQKNPTAFYLCASRNTGLSYGYTFGSGTRLTVV.

CDR3 sequence (DNA): TGTGCCAGCAGTTTAAAAGGTGGCGGATACTACGAGCAGTACTTC. Translation: CASSLKGGGYYEQYF. The chain joins TRBV28 to TRBJ2-7; D remains ambiguous. Germline V gene sequence: CDR1 MDHEN, CDR2 SYDVKM. V lost 2 bases and J 3 bases, leaving 14 bases between the germline ends. This CDR3 comprises 15 residues. The full variable domain, completed using reference TRBV28 and TRBJ2-7, is DVKVTQSSRYLVKRTGEKVFLECVQDMDHENMFWYRQDPGLGLRLIYFSYDVKMKEKGDIPEGYSVSREKKERFSLILESASTNQTSMYLCASSLKGGGYYEQYFGPGTRLTVT.

This chain links TRBV7-9 with TRBJ1-1; maybe TRBD1 (5 bases). Trimming removed 1 base from V and 5 bases from J, with 14 bases in between. The CDR3 has 15 amino acids. Per germline, CDR1 SEHNR and CDR2 FQNEAQ (reference sequence). The CDR3 coding sequence is TGTGCCAGCAGCTTAGTCGGCAGGGTCAGAACTGAAGCTTTCTTT. Its protein product is CASSLVGRVRTEAFF.

The CDR3 here is CASSTNSSQLATQSFANTGELFF. The CDR3 DNA follows: TGTGCCAGCAGCACAAACAGCTCTCAACTAGCGACTCAATCGTTCGCGAACACCGGGGAGCTGTTTTTT. The V gene is TRBV21-1, the J gene TRBJ2-2; TRBD2 reflects the table's D call only, with no check against the DNA. TRBV21-1 is an annotated pseudogene. The CDR3 contains 23 residues.

The gene calls are TRBV27 and TRBJ2-1, with D possibly being TRBD2 (5 bases). V lost 2 bases and J 7 bases, leaving 18 bases between the germline ends. Germline CDR1 is MNHEY and CDR2 is SMNVEV (reference sequence). The CDR3 covers 16 residues. CDR3 protein: CASSLHGAAYKNEQFF. In nucleotides, the CDR3 is TGTGCCAGCAGTTTACACGGAGCGGCTTATAAGAATGAGCAGTTCTTC.

The V and J genes are TRBV11-2 and TRBJ1-1, with D perhaps matching TRBD1 (6 bases). Germline CDR1 is SGHAT and CDR2 is FQNNGV. The CDR3 is 14 residues long. V was clipped by 6 bases and J by 3 bases, with 14 bases between them. CDR3 bases: TGTGCCAGCAGACCGTACAACAGGGACACTGAAGCTTTCTTT. Its translation is CASRPYNRDTEAFF. The full variable domain, rest sourced from reference TRBV11-2 and TRBJ1-1, is EAGVAQSPRYKIIEKRQSVAFWCNPISGHATLYWYQQILGQGPKLLIQFQNNGVVDDSQLPKDRFSAERLKGVDSTLKIQPAKLEDSAVYLCASRPYNRDTEAFFGQGTRLTVV.

This chain uses TRBV19 with TRBJ2-1; 9 nucleotides align to TRBD2. Trimming took 3 bases from V and 6 from J; bases not matched to a gene: 6. Germline CDR1 is LNHDA and CDR2 is SQIVND (reference sequence). CDR3 length equals 15 residues. CDR3 sequence (DNA): TGTGCCAGTAGTATTCTAGCGGGGCCTTCCAATGAGCAGTTCTTC. As protein: CASSILAGPSNEQFF.

The rearrangement uses TRBV28 and TRBJ1-1, with 11 positions matching TRBD1. Germline CDR1 is MDHEN and CDR2 is SYDVKM. The CDR3 runs to 17 residues. V gave up 5 bases and J gave up 4 bases; unmatched junction bases: 12. In DNA, the CDR3 is TGTGCCAGCAGTGCCCGGGACAGGGGGGCCCTGGGCACTGAAGCTTTCTTT. Protein: CASSARDRGALGTEAFF.

This chain joins TRBV4-3 and TRBJ1-4; TRBD1 matches at 8 bases. The CDR3 totals 17 residues. Germline values: CDR1 LGHNA, CDR2 YSLEER. Trimming took 0 bases from V and 7 from J; bases not matched to a gene: 10. CDR3 protein: CASSQDNRPGGPEKLFF. The DNA for the CDR3 is TGCGCCAGCAGCCAAGATAATAGGCCAGGGGGCCCTGAAAAACTGTTTTTT.

V usage is TRBV5-4 and J usage is TRBJ2-1; the D gene is possibly TRBD2 (6 bases). The V gene lost 3 bases and the J gene lost 6 bases, with 22 bases spanning the gap. The CDR3 loop spans 17 amino acids. Germline V gives CDR1 SGHNT, CDR2 YYREEE (reference sequence). DNA for the CDR3: TGTGCCAGCAGCTCGGGGTTTTTGGGGGGACCGGTCAATGAGCAGTTCTTC. This gives the protein CASSSGFLGGPVNEQFF.